A selection of T cell receptor beta chains follows, all from one sample in a study of T-cell reconstitution after alpha-beta-depleted transplantation in children. TCRdb used MiXCR to reprocess the PCR reads, holding one entry per CDR3 protein. The top ten hold roughly 2.1% of the sample, which has about 490,000 distinct CDR3 sequences, under 12% seen once. This sample comprised PBMCs, obtained before TCRalphabeta/CD19-depleted stem cell transplant. These receptors originate from a child aged 2-15 years with inherited bone marrow failure, due to receive a stem cell transplant. Both conserved end residues are part of each CDR3. The D gene is left open where the match is weak. The size field is filled for only some rows; it gives once, few, many or a size class.

D	V	size	J	length	CDR3	DNA
TRBD1	TRBV7-2	many	TRBJ1-2	14	CSSSLATGNYGYTF	TGTTCCAGCAGCTTAGCGACAGGGAACTATGGCTACACCTTC
-	TRBV19	-	TRBJ1-1	12	CASSGMSREAFF	TGTGCCAGCAGCGGGATGTCCCGTGAAGCTTTCTTT
TRBD1	TRBV5-1	many	TRBJ2-7	15	CASSFGTGVAYEQYF	TGCGCCAGCAGCTTCGGGACAGGGGTCGCCTACGAGCAGTACTTC
TRBD1	TRBV12-3/TRBV12-4	many	TRBJ2-1	13	CASSRKTDRVQFF	TGTGCCAGCAGTCGCAAAACCGACAGGGTTCAGTTCTTC
-	TRBV5-1	many	TRBJ1-2	13	CASSLSGVSGYTF	TGCGCCAGCAGCCTCAGCGGGGTCTCGGGCTACACCTTC
-	TRBV7-8	many	TRBJ2-3	16	CASSPLTITPTDTQYF	TGTGCCAGCAGCCCGCTGACGATTACCCCCACAGATACGCAGTATTTT
TRBD1	TRBV15	many	TRBJ2-5	18	CATSRDFGTGGLQETQYF	TGTGCCACCAGCAGAGATTTCGGGACAGGGGGCCTCCAAGAGACCCAGTACTTC
-	TRBV6-2/TRBV6-3	many	TRBJ2-7	13	CASSYPEGYEQYF	TGTGCCAGCAGTTACCCTGAGGGGTACGAGCAGTACTTC
-	TRBV20-1	few	TRBJ1-5	16	CSAYLGGRDSNQPQHF	TGCAGTGCTTACCTTGGGGGCCGGGATAGCAATCAGCCCCAGCATTTT
-	TRBV5-4	few	TRBJ2-7	12	CASSKSLGEQYF	TGTGCCAGCAGCAAAAGTCTCGGGGAGCAGTACTTC
-	TRBV20-1	many	TRBJ1-5	14	CSADLGGGNQPQHF	TGCAGTGCCGACTTGGGGGGTGGCAATCAGCCCCAGCATTTT
TRBD1	TRBV4-3	few	TRBJ2-3	17	CASSQGAGGRMADTQYF	TGCGCCAGCAGCCAAGGCGCAGGGGGAAGAATGGCAGATACGCAGTATTTT
-	TRBV5-1	-	TRBJ1-5	14	CASSLEQGDQPQHF	TGCGCCAGCAGCTTGGAACAGGGAGATCAGCCCCAGCATTTT
TRBD2	TRBV20-1	many	TRBJ2-3	15	CSARAQSGSWDTQYF	TGCAGTGCTAGAGCCCAAAGCGGGAGTTGGGATACGCAGTATTTT
-	TRBV7-6	many	TRBJ2-1	21	CASSFWPESVKSPSSYNEQFF	TGTGCCAGCAGCTTTTGGCCCGAATCCGTTAAAAGCCCTAGCTCCTACAATGAGCAGTTCTTC
TRBD1	TRBV28	few	TRBJ1-1	13	CASNYDRATEAFF	TGTGCCAGCAATTACGACAGGGCTACTGAAGCTTTCTTT
-	TRBV4-3	many	TRBJ2-1	15	CASSQDPGLSNEQFF	TGCGCCAGCAGCCAAGATCCAGGATTGAGCAATGAGCAGTTCTTC
-	TRBV29-1	many	TRBJ2-1	16	CSVASTHRGSYNEQFF	TGCAGCGTTGCAAGTACTCATCGGGGCTCCTACAATGAGCAGTTCTTC
TRBD1	TRBV24-1	-	TRBJ2-1	14	CATSRQGATNEQFF	TGTGCCACCAGCCGACAGGGGGCCACCAATGAGCAGTTCTTC
-	TRBV5-1	-	TRBJ2-2	16	CASSLNRGRVTGELFF	TGCGCCAGCAGCTTGAACCGGGGCCGGGTCACCGGGGAGCTGTTTTTT
-	TRBV10-3	few	TRBJ1-2	12	CAIFGWRYGYTF	TGTGCCATCTTTGGGTGGCGGTATGGCTACACCTTC
-	TRBV7-6	many	TRBJ2-2	16	CASSSEQGIHTGELFF	TGTGCCAGCAGCTCGGAACAGGGTATACACACCGGGGAGCTGTTTTTT
TRBD1	TRBV4-3	many	TRBJ1-3	19	CASSQPLRTGENFGNTIYF	TGCGCCAGCAGCCAACCCCTCCGGACAGGGGAGAACTTCGGAAACACCATATATTTT
-	TRBV5-5	many	TRBJ2-7	14	CASSLTIGTYEQYF	TGTGCCAGCAGCCTGACCATAGGGACCTACGAGCAGTACTTC
TRBD2	TRBV10-3	many	TRBJ2-3	15	CAISVRGSTADTQYF	TGTGCCATCAGTGTGCGCGGGAGTACAGCAGATACGCAGTATTTT
TRBD2	TRBV6-1	many	TRBJ2-7	16	CASSAPRTSGRNEQYF	TGTGCCAGCAGTGCCCCCAGGACTAGCGGGAGAAACGAGCAGTACTTC
-	TRBV13	-	TRBJ1-1	15	CASSLREGVYTEAFF	TGTGCCAGCAGCTTACGGGAGGGAGTATACACTGAAGCTTTCTTT
TRBD2	TRBV5-1	many	TRBJ2-5	18	CASSLEPSGSALAETQYF	TGCGCCAGCAGCTTGGAACCTAGCGGGAGTGCTTTAGCAGAGACCCAGTACTTC
-	TRBV4-3	many	TRBJ2-3	15	CASSQDGGWADTQYF	TGCGCCAGCAGCCAAGATGGGGGATGGGCAGATACGCAGTATTTT
-	TRBV2	many	TRBJ1-3	14	CASSVQGTGNTIYF	TGTGCCAGCAGCGTACAAGGAACTGGAAACACCATATATTTT
-	TRBV28	many	TRBJ2-7	15	CASSLFGTRIGEQYF	TGTGCCAGCAGTTTATTCGGGACAAGGATAGGGGAGCAGTACTTC
TRBD2	TRBV11-2	few	TRBJ2-7	16	CASTFRTGTSAYEQYF	TGTGCCAGCACCTTTCGTACCGGGACTAGCGCCTACGAGCAGTACTTC
-	TRBV5-4	-	TRBJ2-1	14	CASSLYSLSDEQFF	TGTGCCAGCAGCTTGTACTCCTTAAGCGATGAGCAGTTCTTC
-	TRBV7-2	many	TRBJ2-1	13	CASSLGPGNEQFF	TGTGCCAGCAGCTTAGGGCCGGGCAATGAGCAGTTCTTC
-	TRBV24-1	many	TRBJ2-7	14	CATSDHTRGSEQYF	TGTGCCACCAGTGACCATACCAGGGGATCCGAGCAGTACTTC
-	TRBV24-1	many	TRBJ2-7	16	CATSDPGTSPPYEQYF	TGTGCCACCAGTGACCCCGGGACATCACCCCCATACGAGCAGTACTTC
TRBD1	TRBV7-2	many	TRBJ1-2	16	CASSLASGTGAGGYTF	TGTGCCAGCAGCTTAGCATCCGGGACAGGGGCGGGTGGCTACACCTTC
-	TRBV30	many	TRBJ1-2	12	CAWSVQGPHGPF	TGTGCCTGGAGTGTACAGGGACCCCACGGGCCCTTC
-	TRBV5-1	few	TRBJ2-1	14	CASTPASVYNEQFF	TGCGCCAGCACCCCGGCTAGCGTTTACAATGAGCAGTTCTTC
TRBD2	TRBV7-2	many	TRBJ2-3	15	CASSFSGRGTDTQYF	TGTGCCAGCAGCTTTTCAGGGAGGGGCACAGATACGCAGTATTTT
TRBD2	TRBV6-2/TRBV6-3	-	TRBJ2-2	16	CASTYLAGGLTGELFF	TGTGCCAGCACCTACCTAGCGGGAGGACTTACCGGGGAGCTGTTTTTT
TRBD1	TRBV12-3/TRBV12-4	-	TRBJ2-7	14	CASRRGQGLYEQYF	TGTGCCAGCAGGAGGGGACAGGGCCTCTACGAGCAGTACTTC
-	TRBV27	many	TRBJ1-5	12	CASMGSNQPQHF	TGTGCCAGCATGGGGAGCAATCAGCCCCAGCATTTT
TRBD2	TRBV11-2	many	TRBJ2-1	18	CASSQGVSSGRSYNEQFF	TGTGCCAGCAGCCAGGGCGTCAGCAGCGGGAGGTCCTACAATGAGCAGTTCTTC
-	TRBV5-6	many	TRBJ2-1	15	CASRGASRIYNEQFF	TGTGCCAGCAGGGGAGCGAGCCGCATCTACAATGAGCAGTTCTTC
-	TRBV5-8	-	TRBJ2-5	15	CASSLGDRYQETQYF	TGTGCCAGCAGCCTCGGGGACCGCTACCAAGAGACCCAGTACTTC
-	TRBV20-1	many	TRBJ2-5	14	CSPLGWELLETQYF	TGCAGTCCTTTAGGGTGGGAACTACTGGAGACCCAGTACTTC
TRBD1	TRBV20-1	many	TRBJ2-7	12	CSPQGNSYEQYF	TGCAGTCCACAGGGGAACTCCTACGAGCAGTACTTC
TRBD1	TRBV28	many	TRBJ1-5	15	CASSPRQGRNQPQHF	TGTGCCAGCAGTCCCCGACAGGGCCGCAATCAGCCCCAGCATTTT
TRBD2	TRBV4-2	-	TRBJ2-1	16	CASSQDVLAANNEQFF	TGTGCCAGCAGCCAAGATGTCCTAGCGGCTAACAATGAGCAGTTCTTC
-	TRBV21-1	many	TRBJ2-4	18	CASSKGTFGGLAKNIQYF	TGTGCCAGCAGCAAGGGGACTTTTGGGGGACTAGCCAAAAACATTCAGTACTTC
-	TRBV28	few	TRBJ2-3	12	CASSEGTDTQYF	TGTGCCAGCTCCGAGGGCACAGATACGCAGTATTTT
-	TRBV27	many	TRBJ2-3	15	CASSPRTEVTDTQYF	TGTGCCAGCAGTCCACGGACAGAAGTCACAGATACGCAGTATTTT
-	TRBV29-1	many	TRBJ1-1	12	CSVGLWGTEAFF	TGCAGCGTTGGTCTATGGGGCACTGAAGCTTTCTTT
-	TRBV7-6	-	TRBJ2-7	13	CASSIPSSYEQYF	TGTGCCAGCAGCATCCCGAGCTCCTACGAGCAGTACTTC